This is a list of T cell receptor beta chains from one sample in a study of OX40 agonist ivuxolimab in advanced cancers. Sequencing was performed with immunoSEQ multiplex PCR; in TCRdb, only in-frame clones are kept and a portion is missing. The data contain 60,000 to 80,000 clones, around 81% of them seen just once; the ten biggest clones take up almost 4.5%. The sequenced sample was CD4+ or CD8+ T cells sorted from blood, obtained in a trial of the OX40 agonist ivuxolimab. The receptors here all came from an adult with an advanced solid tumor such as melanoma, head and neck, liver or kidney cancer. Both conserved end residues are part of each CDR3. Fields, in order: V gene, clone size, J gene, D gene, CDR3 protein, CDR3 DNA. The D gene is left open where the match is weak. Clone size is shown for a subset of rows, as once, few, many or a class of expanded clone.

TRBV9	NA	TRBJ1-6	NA	CASSPGGGHYAGNSPLHF	TGTGCCAGCAGCCCCGGCGGGGGACACTATGCGGGTAATTCACCCCTCCACTTT
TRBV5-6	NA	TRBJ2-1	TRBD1	CASSIDRVSSYNEQFF	TGTGCCAGCAGCATAGACAGGGTCTCGTCCTACAATGAGCAGTTCTTC
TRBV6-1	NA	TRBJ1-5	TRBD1	CASSSRQGHNQPQHF	TGTGCCAGCAGTTCTAGACAGGGACACAATCAGCCCCAGCATTTT
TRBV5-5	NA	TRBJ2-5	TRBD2	CASSLILAGGNQETQYF	TGTGCCAGCAGCTTGATACTAGCGGGGGGAAACCAAGAGACCCAGTACTTC
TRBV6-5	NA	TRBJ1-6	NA	CASSYSGKNNSPLHF	TGTGCCAGCAGTTATTCTGGGAAGAATAATTCACCCCTCCACTTT
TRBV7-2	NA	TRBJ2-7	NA	CASSLVLGQTYEQYF	TGTGCCAGCAGCTTAGTTCTAGGGCAGACCTACGAGCAGTACTTC
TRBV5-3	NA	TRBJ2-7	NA	CARSLQGPYEQYF	TGTGCCAGAAGCTTACAGGGTCCCTACGAGCAGTACTTC
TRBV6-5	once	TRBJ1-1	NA	CASSTTALDTEAFF	TGTGCCAGCTCTACAACCGCTTTGGACACTGAAGCTTTCTTT
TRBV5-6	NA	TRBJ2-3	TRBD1	CASSLLRQGISTDTQYF	TGTGCCAGCAGCTTGTTGAGACAGGGGATTAGTACAGATACGCAGTATTTT
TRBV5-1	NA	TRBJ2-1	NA	CASSLGRQGGSSYNEQFF	TGCGCCAGCAGCTTGGGCCGTCAGGGGGGATCCTCCTACAATGAGCAGTTCTTC
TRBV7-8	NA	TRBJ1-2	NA	CASSFTDSMDYGYTF	TGTGCCAGCAGCTTTACGGACAGTATGGACTATGGCTACACCTTC
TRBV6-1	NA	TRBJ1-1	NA	CASSSGRLEAFF	TGTGCCAGCAGTTCGGGACGTCTTGAAGCTTTCTTT
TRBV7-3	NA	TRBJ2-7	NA	CASSFNPVLPSVYEQYF	TGTGCCAGCAGCTTTAACCCCGTGCTTCCCTCCGTCTACGAGCAGTACTTC
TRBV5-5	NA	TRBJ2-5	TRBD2	CASSIPSGAETQYF	TGTGCCAGCAGCATACCTAGCGGGGCGGAGACCCAGTACTTC
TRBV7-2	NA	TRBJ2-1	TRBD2	CASSLGASGGLNEQFF	TGTGCCAGCAGCTTAGGGGCTAGCGGGGGCCTCAATGAGCAGTTCTTC
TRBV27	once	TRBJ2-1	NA	CASSLEYSLSSYNEQFF	TGTGCCAGCAGTTTAGAGTACAGCTTAAGCTCCTACAATGAGCAGTTCTTC
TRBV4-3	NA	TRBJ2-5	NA	CASSRQTQETQYF	TGCGCCAGCAGCAGACAGACACAAGAGACCCAGTACTTC
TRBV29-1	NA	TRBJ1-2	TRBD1	CSGTGAGGYTF	TGCAGCGGGACAGGGGCAGGGGGCTACACCTTC
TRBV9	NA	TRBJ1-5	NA	CASSTTPSSNQPQHF	TGTGCCAGCAGCACAACCCCGTCGAGCAATCAGCCCCAGCATTTT
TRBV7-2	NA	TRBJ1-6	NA	CASSLEGGENSPLHF	TGTGCCAGCAGCTTAGAGGGGGGAGAGAATTCACCCCTCCACTTT
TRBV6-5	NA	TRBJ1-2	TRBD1	CASSYSKGSRGHGYTF	TGTGCCAGCAGTTACTCGAAGGGATCGAGGGGGCATGGCTACACCTTC
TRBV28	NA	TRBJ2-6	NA	CASSGDSTFSGANVLTF	TGTGCCAGCAGTGGAGACAGTACCTTCTCTGGGGCCAACGTCCTGACTTTC
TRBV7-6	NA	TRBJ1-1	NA	CASRGWDRGNTEAFF	TGTGCCAGCAGAGGGTGGGATCGGGGGAACACTGAAGCTTTCTTT
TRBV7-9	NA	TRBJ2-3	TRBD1	CASGGGQGSTDTQYF	TGTGCCAGCGGGGGGGGACAGGGGAGCACAGATACGCAGTATTTT
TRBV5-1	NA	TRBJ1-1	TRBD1	CASSLGTGMNTEAFF	TGCGCCAGCAGCTTGGGGACAGGGATGAACACTGAAGCTTTCTTT
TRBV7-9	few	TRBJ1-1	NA	CASSLLQSEAFF	TGTGCCAGCAGCTTACTTCAGTCTGAAGCTTTCTTT
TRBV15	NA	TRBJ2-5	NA	CATSRIRGETQYF	TGTGCCACCAGCAGAATCAGGGGAGAGACCCAGTACTTC